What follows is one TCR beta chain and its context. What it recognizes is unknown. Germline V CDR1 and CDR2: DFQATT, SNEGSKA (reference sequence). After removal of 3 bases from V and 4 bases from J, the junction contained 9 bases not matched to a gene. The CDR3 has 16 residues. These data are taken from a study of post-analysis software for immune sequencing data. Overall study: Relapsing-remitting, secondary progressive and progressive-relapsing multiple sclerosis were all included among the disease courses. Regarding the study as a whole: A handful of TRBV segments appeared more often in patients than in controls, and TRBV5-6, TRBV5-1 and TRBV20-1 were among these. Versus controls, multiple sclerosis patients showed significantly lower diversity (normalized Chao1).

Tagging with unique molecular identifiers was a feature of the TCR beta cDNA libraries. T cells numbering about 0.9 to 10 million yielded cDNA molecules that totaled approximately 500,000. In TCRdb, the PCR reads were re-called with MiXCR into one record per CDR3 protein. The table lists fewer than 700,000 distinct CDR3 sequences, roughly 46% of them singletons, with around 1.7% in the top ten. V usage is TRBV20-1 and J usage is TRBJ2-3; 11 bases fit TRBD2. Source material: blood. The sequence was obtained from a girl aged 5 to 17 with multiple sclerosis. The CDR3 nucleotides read TGCAGTGCTAGTTGGGCTAGCGGGGGGTGGGCAGATACGCAGTATTTT. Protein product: CSASWASGGWADTQYF.